This T cell receptor beta chain was recorded in a study of breast tumors, draining lymph nodes, adjacent tissues. TCRdb independently ran MiXCR on the multiplex PCR reads; one entry per CDR3 protein. The sample lists approximately 230,000 distinct CDR3 sequences; under 40% were seen once. Looked up from germline, CDR1 is MNHEY and CDR2 is SVGAGI. Trimming shortened V by 5 bases and J by 4 bases, and 6 bases separated the two germline ends. The CDR3 has 12 residues. Axillary draining lymph nodes of breast cancer patients supplied the node samples. The V call is TRBV6-5, the J call TRBJ1-5; no clear D gene. The sequenced material came from axillary lymph node tissue. The receptor was derived from a female donor with breast cancer. Some clones in this sample may be carry-over from other donors' samples. CDR3 sequence (DNA): TGTGCCAGCAGTGCCAAAAATCAGCCCCAGCATTTT. Translation: CASSAKNQPQHF.